This T cell receptor (beta chain) was captured by sequencing in a study of shared clonotypes between healthy human individuals. Whole-study results and caveats: Few donors limited the genetic and exposure-history diversity represented. Clonotypes shared by all four sorted-subset donors had higher generation probabilities than non-shared clonotypes. The study found roughly 5% of naive CD4 clonotypes shared across a few donors.

A word on this clone: Its antigen is still unknown.

At the deep level, the assay was run. Clones were sequenced by immunoSEQ multiplex PCR, and TCRdb holds only the in-frame ones, with some missing. The data contain some 2.4 million clones, 80% to 95% of them singletons. This TCR was sampled from a man between 18 and 35 years old in good health. Some clones in this sample may be carry-over from other donors' samples. The sequenced material came from naive CD4+ T cells from PBMCs. Subset given: CD45RA+ positively selected.

As DNA, the CDR3 is TGTGCCAGCAGTTTATCCCAGGGAGGGCTTCGGGGCTACACCTTC. Protein product: CASSLSQGGLRGYTF. The chain is built from TRBV28 and TRBJ1-2; D perhaps matches TRBD1 (5 bases). Trimming stripped 1 base from V and 8 bases from J, with 17 bases between. Germline loops: CDR1 MDHEN, CDR2 SYDVKM. The length of the CDR3 is 15 residues.